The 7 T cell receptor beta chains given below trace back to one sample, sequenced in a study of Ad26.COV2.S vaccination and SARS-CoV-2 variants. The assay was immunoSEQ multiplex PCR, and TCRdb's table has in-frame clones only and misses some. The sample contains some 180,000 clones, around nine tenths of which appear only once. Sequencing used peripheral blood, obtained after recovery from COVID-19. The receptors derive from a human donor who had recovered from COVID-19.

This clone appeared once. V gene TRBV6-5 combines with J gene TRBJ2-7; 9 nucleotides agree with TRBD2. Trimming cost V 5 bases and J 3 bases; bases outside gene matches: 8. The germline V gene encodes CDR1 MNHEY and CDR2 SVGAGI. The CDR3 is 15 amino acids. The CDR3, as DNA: TGTGCCAGCAGTACGGGACTAGCAGTCCTCTACGAGCAGTACTTC. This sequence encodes CASSTGLAVLYEQYF.

The CDR3 DNA sequence: TGCGCCAGCAGCTTTGACGGAACCTACGAGCAGTACTTC. It yields the protein CASSFDGTYEQYF. The chain joins TRBV5-1 to TRBJ2-7; the D is unclear. Deletions cut 2 bases from V and 2 bases from J, with 8 bases between. The CDR3 is 13 residues long. Germline CDR1 SGHRS, CDR2 YFSETQ.

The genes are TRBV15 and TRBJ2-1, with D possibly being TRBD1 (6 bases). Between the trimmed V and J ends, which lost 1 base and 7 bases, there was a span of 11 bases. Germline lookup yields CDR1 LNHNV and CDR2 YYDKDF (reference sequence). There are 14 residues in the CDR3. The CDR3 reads CATSRVARGNEQFF. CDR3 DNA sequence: TGTGCCACCAGCAGAGTAGCGAGGGGGAATGAGCAGTTCTTC.

The CDR3: CASSPSATNEKLFF. The DNA for the CDR3 is TGTGCCAGCAGCCCGAGTGCAACTAATGAAAAACTGTTTTTT. The genes are TRBV5-6 and TRBJ1-4; no definite D call. Deletions cut 4 bases from V and 0 bases from J, with 7 bases between. The CDR3 is 14 amino acids. Germline V gives CDR1 SGHDT, CDR2 YYEEEE.

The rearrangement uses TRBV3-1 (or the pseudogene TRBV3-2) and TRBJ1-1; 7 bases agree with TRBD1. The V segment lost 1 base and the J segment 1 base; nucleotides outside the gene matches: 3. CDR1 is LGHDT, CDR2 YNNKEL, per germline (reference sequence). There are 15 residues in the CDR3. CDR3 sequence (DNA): TGTGCCAGCAGCCAAGGGCGGACAGGGAACACTGAAGCTTTCTTT. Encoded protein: CASSQGRTGNTEAFF.

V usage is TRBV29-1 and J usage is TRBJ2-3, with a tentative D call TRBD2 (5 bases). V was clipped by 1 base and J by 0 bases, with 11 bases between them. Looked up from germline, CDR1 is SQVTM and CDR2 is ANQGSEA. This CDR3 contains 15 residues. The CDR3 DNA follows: TGCAGCGTTGAAGGCAGGAGCGGCAGCACAGATACGCAGTATTTT. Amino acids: CSVEGRSGSTDTQYF.

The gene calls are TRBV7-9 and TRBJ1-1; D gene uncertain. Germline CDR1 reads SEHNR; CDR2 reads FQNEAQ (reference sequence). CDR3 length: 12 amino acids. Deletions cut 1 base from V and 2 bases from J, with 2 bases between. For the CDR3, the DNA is TGTGCCAGCAGCTTAGACAACACTGAAGCTTTCTTT. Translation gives CASSLDNTEAFF. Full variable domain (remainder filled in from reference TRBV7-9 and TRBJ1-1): DTGVSQNPRHKITKRGQNVTFRCDPISEHNRLYWYRQTLGQGPEFLTYFQNEAQLEKSRLLSDRFSAERPKGSFSTLEIQRTEQGDSAMYLCASSLDNTEAFFGQGTRLTVV.